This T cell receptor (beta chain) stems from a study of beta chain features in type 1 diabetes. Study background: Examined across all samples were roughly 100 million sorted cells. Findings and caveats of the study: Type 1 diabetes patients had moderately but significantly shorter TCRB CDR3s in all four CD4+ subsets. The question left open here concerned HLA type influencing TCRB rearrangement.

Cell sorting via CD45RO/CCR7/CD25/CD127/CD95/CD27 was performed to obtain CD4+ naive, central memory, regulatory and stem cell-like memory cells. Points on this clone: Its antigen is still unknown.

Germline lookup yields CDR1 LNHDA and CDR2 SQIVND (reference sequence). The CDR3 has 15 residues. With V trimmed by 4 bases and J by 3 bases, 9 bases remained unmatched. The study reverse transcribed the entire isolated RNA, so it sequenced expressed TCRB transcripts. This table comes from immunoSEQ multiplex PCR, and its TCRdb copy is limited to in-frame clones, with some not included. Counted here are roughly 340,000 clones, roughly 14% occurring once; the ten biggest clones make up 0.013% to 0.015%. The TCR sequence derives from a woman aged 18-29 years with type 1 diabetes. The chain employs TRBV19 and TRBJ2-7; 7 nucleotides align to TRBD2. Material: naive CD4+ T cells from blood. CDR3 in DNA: TGTGCCAGTAGTACCGAGGCTAGCGGAAACTACGAGCAGTACGTC. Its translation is CASSTEASGNYEQYV.